This T cell receptor beta chain was captured by sequencing in a study of identical twins. V gave up 4 bases and J gave up 3 bases; unmatched junction bases: 3. The CDR3 is made up of 13 amino acids. CDR1 is SNHLY and CDR2 is FYNNEI in the germline V gene. One entry per CDR3 protein, called by TCRdb with MiXCR from the 5' RACE reads. The sample shows fewer than 500,000 distinct CDR3 sequences, approximately 25% of them seen only once. A further study also used this sample, focusing on T cells expressing NK-cell markers.

The chain has TRBV2 and TRBJ2-7; TRBD1 matches at 7 bases. The receptor comes from a woman in her late teens or twenties in good health. The sample comprised CD4+ T cells sorted from blood. Written as DNA, the CDR3 is TGTGCCAGCAGTGGGGGGACAGTCTACGAGCAGTACTTC. It is translated as CASSGGTVYEQYF.